This entry is about one T cell receptor beta chain. This record belongs to a study of shared clonotypes between healthy human individuals. Turning to the study itself: Donors had three CD4 naive, three CD4 memory, two CD8 naive and one CD8 memory plate apiece.

V dropped 2 bases and J dropped 0; count of bases not matched to a gene: 13. This CDR3 is 18 amino acids long. CDR1 is SGHRS and CDR2 is YFSETQ in the germline V gene. The assay was immunoSEQ multiplex PCR, and TCRdb's table has in-frame clones only and misses some. Seen here are 2 million to 2.5 million clones, about 92% observed once, and the top ten hold about 0.39%. Every one of the donors was a Caucasian adult that lived in Nashville, Tennessee. Material for sequencing was naive CD4+ T cells from PBMCs. Subset here: CD45RA+ positively selected. The receptor was isolated from a man aged 18 to 35 in good health. Some clones in this sample may be carry-over from other donors' samples. The V and J genes are TRBV5-1 and TRBJ2-7; 8 bases are shared with TRBD1. CDR3: CASSLGSQQGGLSYEQYF. The CDR3 nucleotides read TGCGCCAGCAGCTTAGGGTCCCAACAGGGGGGTCTCTCCTACGAGCAGTACTTC.